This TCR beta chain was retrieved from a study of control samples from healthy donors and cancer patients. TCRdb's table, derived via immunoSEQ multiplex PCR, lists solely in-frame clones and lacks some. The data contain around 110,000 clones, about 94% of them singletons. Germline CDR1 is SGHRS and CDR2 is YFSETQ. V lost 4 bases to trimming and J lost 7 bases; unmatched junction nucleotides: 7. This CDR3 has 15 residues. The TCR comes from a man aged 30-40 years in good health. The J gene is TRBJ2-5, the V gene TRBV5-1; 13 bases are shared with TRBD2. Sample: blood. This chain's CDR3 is CASSQGLAGAGTQYF. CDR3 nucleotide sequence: TGCGCCAGCAGCCAAGGACTAGCGGGGGCCGGGACCCAGTACTTC.